These 4 T cell receptor beta chains were sequenced from one sample in a study of response to subunit inactivated influenza vaccine. TCRdb itself ran the RT-PCR reads through MiXCR, one entry per CDR3 protein. The table has about 500,000 distinct CDR3 sequences, approximately 17% seen once. The specimen was CD4+ T cells sorted from PBMCs, collected about 24 months after vaccination. These receptors all come from a man in his fifties or sixties who received an inactivated influenza vaccine.

Concerning this clonotype itself: Its ends do not fully match the called genes, so a read error is possible. The chain links TRBV20-1 to TRBJ2-5; no clear D gene. The CDR3 contains 14 residues. The germline V gene encodes CDR1 DFQATT and CDR2 SNEGSKA (reference sequence). This CDR3 reads CSVGLLGVQENQYF. The CDR3 DNA reads TGCAGTGTTGGGCTTTTAGGAGTTCAAGAGAACCAGTACTTC.

This clonotype was observed a handful of times. V usage is TRBV20-1 and J usage is TRBJ2-7; D uncertain. V lost 6 bases and J 5 bases, leaving 17 bases between the germline ends. The germline gives CDR1 DFQATT, CDR2 SNEGSKA (reference sequence). There are 13 residues in the CDR3. CDR3 residues: CSAYRLGGNEQYF. For the CDR3, the DNA is TGCAGTGCGTATCGACTGGGTGGGAACGAGCAGTACTTC.

The chain couples TRBV5-1 to TRBJ1-1; D call uncertain. CDR1 SGHRS and CDR2 YFSETQ come from the germline V gene. This CDR3 is built from 13 residues. Deletions cut 4 bases from V and 11 bases from J, with 18 bases between. CDR3 coding DNA: TGCGCCAGCAGCCCTACCGGGAATCGCGCGGCTTTCTTT. Translated: CASSPTGNRAAFF. Together with reference TRBV5-1 and TRBJ1-1, the CDR3 gives the full variable domain: KAGVTQTPRYLIKTRGQQVTLSCSPISGHRSVSWYQQTPGQGLQFLFEYFSETQRNKGNFPGRFSGRQFSNSRSEMNVSTLELGDSALYLCASSPTGNRAAFFGQGTRLTVV.

A few counts support this clonotype. The chain combines TRBV9 with TRBJ2-5, with 10 bases aligning to TRBD1. Unmatched junction bases numbered 7, after V lost 4 bases and J lost 4 bases. CDR3 size: 15 residues. Per the germline V gene, CDR1 is SGDLS and CDR2 is YYNGEE. The CDR3, as DNA: TGTGCCAGCAGCCCAAGGGACAGGGGAATAGAGACCCAGTACTTC. Protein product: CASSPRDRGIETQYF. Variable domain in full (rest from reference TRBV9 and TRBJ2-5): DSGVTQTPKHLITATGQRVTLRCSPRSGDLSVYWYQQSLDQGLQFLIQYYNGEERAKGNILERFSAQQFPDLHSELNLSSLELGDSALYFCASSPRDRGIETQYFGPGTRLLVL.